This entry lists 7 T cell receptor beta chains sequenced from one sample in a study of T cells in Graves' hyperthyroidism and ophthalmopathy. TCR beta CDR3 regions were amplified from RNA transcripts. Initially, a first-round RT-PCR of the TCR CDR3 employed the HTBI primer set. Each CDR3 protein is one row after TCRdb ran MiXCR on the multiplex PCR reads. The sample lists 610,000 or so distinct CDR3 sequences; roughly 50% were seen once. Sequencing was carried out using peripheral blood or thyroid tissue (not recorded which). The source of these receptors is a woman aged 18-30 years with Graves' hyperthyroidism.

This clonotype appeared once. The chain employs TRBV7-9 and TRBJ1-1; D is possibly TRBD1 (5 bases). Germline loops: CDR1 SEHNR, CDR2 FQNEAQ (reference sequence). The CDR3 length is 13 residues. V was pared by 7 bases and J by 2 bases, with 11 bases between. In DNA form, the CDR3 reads TGTGCCAGCAACCAGGGACCAAACACTGAAGCTTTCTTT. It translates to CASNQGPNTEAFF.

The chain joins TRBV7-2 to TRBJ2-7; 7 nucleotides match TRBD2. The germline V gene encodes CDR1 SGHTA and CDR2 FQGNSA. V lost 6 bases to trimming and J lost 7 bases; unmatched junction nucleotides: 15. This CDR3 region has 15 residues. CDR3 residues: CASREGRAPYNEQYF. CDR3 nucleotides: TGTGCCAGCAGGGAAGGGAGGGCCCCCTACAATGAGCAGTACTTC.

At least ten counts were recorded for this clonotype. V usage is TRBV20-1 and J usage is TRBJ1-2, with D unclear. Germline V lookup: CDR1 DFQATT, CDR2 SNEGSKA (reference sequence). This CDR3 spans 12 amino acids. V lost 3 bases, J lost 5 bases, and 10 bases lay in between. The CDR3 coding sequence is TGCAGTGCTAGTGGTCGACTTTATGGCTACACCTTC. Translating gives CSASGRLYGYTF.

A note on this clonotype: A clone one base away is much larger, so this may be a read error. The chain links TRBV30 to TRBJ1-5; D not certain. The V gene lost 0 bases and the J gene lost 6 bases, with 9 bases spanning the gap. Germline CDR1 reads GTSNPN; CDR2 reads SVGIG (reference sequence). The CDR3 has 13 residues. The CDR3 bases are TGTGCCTGGAGTGTAAGAGTGTTTCAGCCCCAGCATTTT. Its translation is CAWSVRVFQPQHF. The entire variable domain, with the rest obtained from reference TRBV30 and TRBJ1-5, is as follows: SQTIHQWPATLVQPVGSPLSLECTVEGTSNPNLYWYRQAAGRGLQLLFYSVGIGQISSEVPQNLSASRPQDRQFILSSKKLLLSDSGFYLCAWSVRVFQPQHFGDGTRLSIL.

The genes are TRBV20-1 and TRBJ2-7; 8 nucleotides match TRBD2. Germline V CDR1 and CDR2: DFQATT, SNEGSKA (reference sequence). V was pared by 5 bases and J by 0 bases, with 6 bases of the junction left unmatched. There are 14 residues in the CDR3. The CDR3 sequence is CSAGRGLVSYEQYF. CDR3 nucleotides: TGCAGTGCTGGAAGGGGACTAGTCTCCTACGAGCAGTACTTC.

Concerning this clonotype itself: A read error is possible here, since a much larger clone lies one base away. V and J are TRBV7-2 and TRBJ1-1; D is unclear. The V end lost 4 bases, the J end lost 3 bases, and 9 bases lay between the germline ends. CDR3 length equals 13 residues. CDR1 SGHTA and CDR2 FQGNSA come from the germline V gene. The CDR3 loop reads CASSSFADTEAFF. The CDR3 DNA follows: TGTGCCAGCAGCTCCTTCGCGGACACTGAAGCTTTCTTT.

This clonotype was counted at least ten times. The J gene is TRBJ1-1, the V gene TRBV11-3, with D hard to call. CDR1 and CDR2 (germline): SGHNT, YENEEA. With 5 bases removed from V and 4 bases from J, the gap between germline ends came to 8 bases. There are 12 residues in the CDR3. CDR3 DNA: TGTGCCAGCAGCCGAACGGGCACTGAAGCTTTCTTT. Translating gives CASSRTGTEAFF. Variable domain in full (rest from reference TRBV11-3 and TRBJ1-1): EAGVVQSPRYKIIEKKQPVAFWCNPISGHNTLYWYLQNLGQGPELLIRYENEEAVDDSQLPKDRFSAERLKGVDSTLKIQPAELGDSAVYLCASSRTGTEAFFGQGTRLTVV.